A selection of T cell receptor beta chains follows, all from one sample in a study of cytomegalovirus exposure and HLA in healthy donors. Some clones are missing from TCRdb's copy, which holds only in-frame ones; the method was immunoSEQ multiplex PCR. The data show roughly 170,000 clones, 78% seen once. Sequencing was carried out using PBMCs. Receptors were obtained from a woman in her forties or fifties in good health and CMV-seropositive. CDR3s include the opening cysteine and the closing phenylalanine or tryptophan. Each record gives: J gene, D gene, clone size, V gene, CDR3 DNA, CDR3 protein. D genes are given only for firm matches. Clone size is stated in some rows and not others, as once, few, many or a class when expanded.

>TRBJ2-7|NA|once|TRBV5-6
TGTGCCAGCAGCTCTCCGGACGGACTGAGCTCCTACGAGCAGTACTTC
CASSSPDGLSSYEQYF
>TRBJ2-2|TRBD2|NA|TRBV29-1
TGCAGCGTTGCGGTTCGGGCGGGGGGGTCCGGGGAGCTGTTTTTT
CSVAVRAGGSGELFF
>TRBJ2-4|TRBD1|few|TRBV2
TGTGCCAGCAGCGTAGGGACAGATCTAGCCAAAAACATTCAGTACTTC
CASSVGTDLAKNIQYF
>TRBJ2-3|NA|NA|TRBV7-8
TGTGCCAGCAGCTTAAAGGGGAGCACAGATACGCAGTATTTT
CASSLKGSTDTQYF
>TRBJ2-7|NA|NA|TRBV13
TGTGCCAGCAGCTTAGGCCAATACCCCCCCGAGCAGTACTTC
CASSLGQYPPEQYF
>TRBJ2-1|NA|NA|TRBV15
TGTGCCACCAGCAGAGAGTGGCTAGCTAGCTCCTACAATGAGCAGTTCTTC
CATSREWLASSYNEQFF
>TRBJ1-5|NA|few|TRBV7-9
TGTGCCAGCAGCCGCGACCCGGGGCAGCCCCAGCATTTT
CASSRDPGQPQHF
>TRBJ2-5|NA|NA|TRBV6-1
TGTGCCAGCAGTTTGACAGGCTCGTGGCAAGAGACCCAGTACTTC
CASSLTGSWQETQYF
>TRBJ1-5|TRBD1|NA|TRBV28
TGTGCCAGCAGTTTAAGAAGTGCACAGGGGAAGCCCCAGCATTTT
CASSLRSAQGKPQHF
>TRBJ2-7|NA|NA|TRBV4-1
TGCGCCAGCAGCCAAGATCCCCAGGGTTACGAGCAGTACTTC
CASSQDPQGYEQYF
>TRBJ1-4|TRBD1|NA|TRBV4-1
TGCGCCAGCAGCCAAAACAGGGGGATAGGAAAACTGTTTTTT
CASSQNRGIGKLFF
>TRBJ2-4|TRBD2|NA|TRBV4-2
TGTGCCAGCAGCCAAGGTAGGACTAGCGGGGAAAACATTCAGTACTTC
CASSQGRTSGENIQYF
>TRBJ1-3|NA|NA|TRBV4-1
TGCGCCAGCAGCCAAGAGGCAACCTCTGGAAACACCATATATTTT
CASSQEATSGNTIYF
>TRBJ1-2|NA|NA|TRBV6-5
TGTGCCAGCAGTTACTCGGGGGGAAAGGACTATGGCTACACCTTC
CASSYSGGKDYGYTF
>TRBJ2-1|TRBD2|once|TRBV13
TGTGCCAGCAGCCCGACTAGCGGGGGGGCCAATGAGCAGTTCTTC
CASSPTSGGANEQFF
>TRBJ1-4|TRBD1|NA|TRBV5-1
TGCGCCAGCAGCCTCGGACAGGGGTCAGGCAGTTTGGAAAAACTGTTTTTT
CASSLGQGSGSLEKLFF
>TRBJ1-1|NA|once|TRBV19
TGTGCCAGTAGTACCGTAGAGGGCACTGAAGCTTTCTTT
CASSTVEGTEAFF
>TRBJ1-6|NA|NA|TRBV5-6
TGTGCCAGCAGCTTGATCGGGAGCTCCTATAATTCACCCCTCCACTTT
CASSLIGSSYNSPLHF
>TRBJ1-2|NA|once|TRBV14
TGTGCCAGCAGCCAGGCCAACTATGGCTACACCTTC
CASSQANYGYTF
>TRBJ1-2|NA|NA|TRBV4-1
TGCGCCAGCAGCGCCGAAAGGGGTAACTATGGCTACACCTTC
CASSAERGNYGYTF